Shown below are 4 T cell receptor beta chains from a single sample sequenced in a study of blood T cell repertoires in COVID-19. Sequenced by immunoSEQ multiplex PCR; TCRdb stores in-frame clones only, minus some. The table has a few hundred thousand clones, approximately 80% seen once. Sequenced: peripheral blood. The receptors shown here come from a woman of 80 years or more with acute or convalescent COVID-19.

This chain links TRBV2 with TRBJ1-2, with TRBD1 as a possible D gene (6 bases). This CDR3 comprises 13 residues. Germline-derived CDR1 and CDR2 are SNHLY and FYNNEI. Trimming pared 7 bases from V and 7 bases from J, leaving 16 bases between. CDR3 in DNA: TGTGCCAGCATGTCAGGGACACTATCTGGCTACACCTTC. It translates to CASMSGTLSGYTF.

For this clone: The same CDR3 is also encoded by other DNA sequences in this sample. V and J are TRBV29-1 and TRBJ2-7; 8 bases fit TRBD1. CDR3 length equals 12 residues. Germline assignment: CDR1 SQVTM and CDR2 ANQGSEA. The J segment lost 5 bases and the V segment lost 4 bases, leaving 4 bases of the junction unmatched. The CDR3 DNA reads as TGCAGCGTTGGTCAGGGGGCCGACGAGCAGTACTTC. Amino acid sequence: CSVGQGADEQYF.

The chain employs TRBV3-1 (or the pseudogene TRBV3-2) and TRBJ1-3; maybe TRBD1 (5 bases). This CDR3 has 15 amino acids. CDR1 is LGHDT and CDR2 is YNNKEL in the germline V gene (reference sequence). V lost 2 bases and J lost 0, with 8 bases in between. The CDR3, as DNA: TGTGCCAGCAGCCAATTCCAGGGCTCTGGAAACACCATATATTTT. This sequence encodes CASSQFQGSGNTIYF.

This chain joins TRBV25-1 and TRBJ1-6; 10 bases are shared with TRBD1. V was clipped by 3 bases and J by 1 base; unmatched bases: 6. The CDR3 extends over 18 amino acids. CDR1 is MGHDK, CDR2 SYGVNS, per germline. CDR3 in DNA: TGTGCCAGCAGTGAGAGACAGGGGGCGGCTTCCTATAATTCACCCCTCCACTTT. It specifies CASSERQGAASYNSPLHF.